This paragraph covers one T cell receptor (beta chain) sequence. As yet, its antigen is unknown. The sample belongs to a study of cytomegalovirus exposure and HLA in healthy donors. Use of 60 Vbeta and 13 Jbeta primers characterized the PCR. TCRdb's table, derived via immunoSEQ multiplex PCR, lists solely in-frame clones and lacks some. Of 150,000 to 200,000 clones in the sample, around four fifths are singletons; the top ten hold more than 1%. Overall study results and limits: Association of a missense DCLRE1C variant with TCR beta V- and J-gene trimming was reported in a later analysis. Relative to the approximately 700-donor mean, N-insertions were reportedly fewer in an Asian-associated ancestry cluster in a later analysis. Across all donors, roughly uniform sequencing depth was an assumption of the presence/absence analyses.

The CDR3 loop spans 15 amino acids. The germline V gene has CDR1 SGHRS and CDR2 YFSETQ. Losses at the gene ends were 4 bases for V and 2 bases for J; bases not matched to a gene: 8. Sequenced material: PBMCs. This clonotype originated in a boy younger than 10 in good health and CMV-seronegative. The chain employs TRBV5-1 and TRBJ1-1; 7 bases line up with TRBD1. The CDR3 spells CASSEFWTGNTEAFF. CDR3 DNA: TGCGCCAGCAGCGAGTTCTGGACAGGCAACACTGAAGCTTTCTTT.